The 12 T cell receptor beta chains below were found in one sample sequenced in a study of molecular identifiers for immune sequencing clone quantification. TCRdb reprocessed the PCR reads with MiXCR, giving one entry per CDR3 protein. This sample has 600,000 to 650,000 distinct CDR3 sequences; approximately 20% occur once, and the top ten carry 0.85% to 0.9%. Sequenced material: naive CD8+ T cells from blood, with Jurkat cell RNA spiked in. Subset: FACS-sorted CD8+CD4-CCR7+CD45RA+ naive T cells. These receptors were taken from a human donor in good health. Some libraries in this study had Jurkat cell RNA spiked in.

This clonotype was seen many times. The rearrangement uses TRBV7-2 and TRBJ2-7; tentative D call: TRBD1 (5 bases). The CDR3 consists of 14 residues. Germline assignment: CDR1 SGHTA and CDR2 FQGNSA. V lost 3 bases and J 2 bases, leaving 11 bases between the germline ends. CDR3 loop: CASSFIDSTYEQYF. In DNA form, the CDR3 reads TGTGCCAGCAGCTTTATAGACAGCACCTACGAGCAGTACTTC.

This clonotype was seen a few times. The V gene is TRBV7-9, the J gene TRBJ2-1, with 8 nucleotides matching TRBD1. CDR3 size: 15 residues. With 10 bases clipped from V and 3 bases from J, the junction kept 11 bases outside the gene matches. Germline CDR1 reads SEHNR; CDR2 reads FQNEAQ (reference sequence). The CDR3 sequence is CAIGTGPGGYNEQFF. Written as DNA, the CDR3 is TGTGCCATAGGGACAGGCCCCGGGGGCTACAATGAGCAGTTCTTC. Full variable domain (rest looked up from reference TRBV7-9 and TRBJ2-1): DTGVSQNPRHKITKRGQNVTFRCDPISEHNRLYWYRQTLGQGPEFLTYFQNEAQLEKSRLLSDRFSAERPKGSFSTLEIQRTEQGDSAMYLCAIGTGPGGYNEQFFGPGTRLTVL.

At least ten counts were recorded for this clonotype. V and J are TRBV20-1 and TRBJ2-7, with D possibly being TRBD1 (5 bases). Germline V CDR1 and CDR2: DFQATT, SNEGSKA (reference sequence). The CDR3 runs to 11 residues. The V end lost 6 bases, the J end lost 4 bases, and 10 bases lay between the germline ends. The CDR3 DNA sequence: TGCAGTGCCCATCAGGGATACGAGCAGTACTTC. This codes for CSAHQGYEQYF.

There are many counts of this clonotype. The CDR3 region has the DNA TGTGCCAGCAGCTTAGTGGGGGGGGGCCTCTACAATGAGCAGTTCTTC. It specifies CASSLVGGGLYNEQFF. V gene TRBV7-2 combines with J gene TRBJ2-1, with D perhaps matching TRBD2 (7 bases). Trimming removed 1 base from V and 3 bases from J, with 13 bases in between. CDR1 is SGHTA and CDR2 is FQGNSA in the germline V gene. The CDR3 has 16 residues. Combining the CDR3 with reference TRBV7-2 and TRBJ2-1 gives the whole variable domain GAGVSQSPSNKVTEKGKDVELRCDPISGHTALYWYRQSLGQGLEFLIYFQGNSAPDKSGLPSDRFSAERTGGSVSTLTIQRTQQEDSAVYLCASSLVGGGLYNEQFFGPGTRLTVL.

This clonotype was detected many times. The chain couples TRBV12-3 or TRBV12-4 to TRBJ2-3; D is perhaps TRBD2 (6 bases). The ends were cut back, 0 bases at V and 4 bases at J, with 23 bases in the middle. The CDR3 spans 19 residues. The CDR3, as DNA: TGTGCCAGCAGTTTAGCGAACCCTTATCGGGAGTTGTACGCAGATACGCAGTATTTT. It translates to CASSLANPYRELYADTQYF.

This clonotype was detected many times. For the CDR3, the DNA is TGTGCCAGCAGTTCCGACCCCATTCATCGAGTTAGCGGGAGGGGCAATGAGCAGTTCTTC. Its translation is CASSSDPIHRVSGRGNEQFF. The rearrangement joins TRBV28 to TRBJ2-1; 11 nucleotides agree with TRBD2. V lost 4 bases to trimming and J lost 6 bases; unmatched junction nucleotides: 20. Germline V gene sequence: CDR1 MDHEN, CDR2 SYDVKM. The CDR3 extends over 20 amino acids.

This clonotype was picked up many times. The CDR3 coding sequence is TGTGCCAGCAGCGCGACTAGAGGGTACGAGCAGTACTTC. Translating it yields CASSATRGYEQYF. The chain joins TRBV5-6 to TRBJ2-7, with a weak D call TRBD2 (6 bases). The CDR3 has 13 amino acids. Germline loops: CDR1 SGHDT, CDR2 YYEEEE. V was trimmed by 4 bases and J by 4 bases, leaving 12 bases between them.

In its sample, this clonotype was seen many times. The gene calls are TRBV6-5 and TRBJ2-1; possible D gene TRBD2, 5 bases. Trimming left V 0 bases short and J 5 bases short, with 11 bases between. CDR1 and CDR2 from the germline V gene are MNHEY and SVGAGI. This CDR3 has 15 amino acids. This chain's CDR3 is CASSYSLTNNNEQFF. The DNA for the CDR3 is TGTGCCAGCAGTTACTCCTTGACTAACAACAATGAGCAGTTCTTC.

This clonotype was detected many times. The chain links TRBV9 to TRBJ2-1, with TRBD1 matching over 10 bases. The J segment lost 4 bases and the V segment lost 0 bases, leaving 4 bases of the junction unmatched. The CDR3 length is 16 residues. Germline assignment: CDR1 SGDLS and CDR2 YYNGEE. CDR3 amino acids: CASSVDVGQGYNEQFF. CDR3 DNA sequence: TGTGCCAGCAGCGTAGATGTGGGACAGGGGTACAATGAGCAGTTCTTC.

In the case of this clonotype: A much larger clonotype is one base distant, so this may be a read error. V is TRBV7-9 and J is TRBJ2-2, with D hard to call. The V gene's germline CDR1 is SEHNR and CDR2 FQNEAQ (reference sequence). CDR3 size: 15 residues. The CDR3 nucleotides are TGTGCCGGCAGCTTAGAAAGGCTCAACACCGGGGAGCTGTTTTTT. Protein: CAGSLERLNTGELFF.

On this clonotype: Being one base from a much bigger clone, this may be a read error. This chain connects TRBV27 to TRBJ2-5, with 9 bases fitting TRBD2. Germline V CDR1 and CDR2: MNHEY, SMNVEV (reference sequence). This CDR3 has 15 amino acids. V dropped 6 bases and J dropped 4; count of bases not matched to a gene: 9. CDR3 region: CASRAGTSSRETQYF. The CDR3 bases are TGTGCCAGCAGAGCCGGGACTAGCTCTAGAGAGACCCAGTACTTC.

This clonotype has a count of ten or more. The genes are TRBV25-1 and TRBJ2-1, with D hard to call. Trimming removed 2 bases from V and 5 bases from J, with 7 bases in between. From germline, CDR1 is MGHDK and CDR2 SYGVNS. The CDR3 covers 13 residues. The CDR3 nucleotides are TGTGCCAGCAGTGAAGTTGGCAACAATGAGCAGTTCTTC. Protein sequence: CASSEVGNNEQFF.